These 32 T cell receptor beta chains were all obtained from the same sample, sequenced in a study of blood T cell repertoires in COVID-19. The data were produced by immunoSEQ multiplex PCR, yet TCRdb's version contains in-frame clones alone and is incomplete. The sample has some 50,000 clones, roughly 80% seen once. Sample: peripheral blood. The receptors were gathered from a man in his forties or fifties with acute or convalescent COVID-19.

The chain couples TRBV19 to TRBJ2-7, with D possibly matching TRBD2 (6 bases). Germline values: CDR1 LNHDA, CDR2 SQIVND (reference sequence). Trimming pared 7 bases from V and 0 bases from J, leaving 13 bases between. The CDR3 spans 14 residues. The CDR3 bases are TGTGCCAGTACCCAGCCGGGGGACTCCTACGAGCAGTACTTC. Protein product: CASTQPGDSYEQYF.

The chain employs TRBV19 and TRBJ1-2, with D possibly matching TRBD1 (5 bases). V lost 10 bases and J 0 bases, leaving 12 bases between the germline ends. Germline V gene lookup returns CDR1 LNHDA and CDR2 SQIVND (reference sequence). CDR3 size: 13 residues. As DNA, the CDR3 is TGTGCCATCTCTGACAGATCTAACTATGGCTACACCTTC. Protein product: CAISDRSNYGYTF.

The gene calls are TRBV6-6 and TRBJ1-6; the D is unclear. CDR1 MNHNY and CDR2 SVGAGI come from the germline V gene (reference sequence). CDR3 length: 14 residues. With 2 bases removed from V and 5 bases from J, the gap between germline ends came to 7 bases. Here the CDR3 DNA reads TGTGCCAGCAGTTACCGGGAGAATAATTCACCCCTCCACTTT. Translation gives CASSYRENNSPLHF.

This sequence joins TRBV2 and TRBJ2-7, with 10 bases matching TRBD1. The germline V gene encodes CDR1 SNHLY and CDR2 FYNNEI. Trimming cost V 6 bases and J 7 bases; bases outside gene matches: 12. The CDR3 contains 15 residues. The CDR3 here is CASSGTTGGAGEQYF. The CDR3 region has the DNA TGTGCCAGCAGCGGTACGACAGGGGGCGCGGGGGAGCAGTACTTC.

The CDR3 DNA follows: TGTGCCAGCAGTGAAGCACAGGGCAATCAGCCCCAGCATTTT. It is translated as CASSEAQGNQPQHF. The rearrangement links TRBV6-1 to TRBJ1-5; D is perhaps TRBD1 (5 bases). The CDR3 is 14 residues long. Germline lookup yields CDR1 MNHNS and CDR2 SASEGT. The V end was cut by 0 bases, the J end by 2 bases, with 5 bases between.

The J gene is TRBJ2-5, the V gene TRBV19, with 10 bases identical to TRBD1. Per germline, CDR1 LNHDA and CDR2 SQIVND (reference sequence). The CDR3 extends over 16 amino acids. V dropped 2 bases and J dropped 5; count of bases not matched to a gene: 8. As DNA, the CDR3 is TGTGCCAGTAGTATAATGGGACAGGGGAAAAGGGAGACCCAGTACTTC. The encoded protein is CASSIMGQGKRETQYF.

The chain has TRBV12-5 and TRBJ1-2; perhaps TRBD1 as D (5 bases). Germline V lookup: CDR1 LGHNT, CDR2 FRNRAP. The CDR3 is 15 residues long. Trimming took 0 bases from V and 4 from J, leaving 12 bases between them. CDR3 sequence (DNA): TGTGCTAGTGGTTTGGTAGGGGTTACTTCCTATGGCTACACCTTC. This sequence encodes CASGLVGVTSYGYTF. Drawing the rest from reference TRBV12-5 and TRBJ1-2, the complete variable domain is DARVTQTPRHKVTEMGQEVTMRCQPILGHNTVFWYRQTMMQGLELLAYFRNRAPLDDSGMPKDRFSAEMPDATLATLKIQPSEPRDSAVYFCASGLVGVTSYGYTFGSGTRLTVV.

In its sample, this clone was seen once. CDR3 DNA: TGTGCCATCAGTGAGCGGGATGAGCAGTTCTTC. This codes for CAISERDEQFF. The chain is built from TRBV10-3 and TRBJ2-1; D unresolved. With 2 bases removed from V and 8 bases from J, the gap between germline ends came to 4 bases. The germline CDR1 and CDR2 sequences are ENHRY and SYGVKD. The CDR3 is 11 amino acids.

The chain combines TRBV25-1 with TRBJ1-1, with 9 bases aligning to TRBD1. V gave up 9 bases and J gave up 9 bases; unmatched junction bases: 8. CDR3 length equals 12 residues. Germline assignment: CDR1 MGHDK and CDR2 SYGVNS. CDR3 sequence reads: CASQPGQGQAFF. CDR3 DNA: TGTGCCAGTCAACCGGGACAGGGACAAGCTTTCTTT. Together with reference TRBV25-1 and TRBJ1-1, the CDR3 gives the full variable domain: EADIYQTPRYLVIGTGKKITLECSQTMGHDKMYWYQQDPGMELHLIHYSYGVNSTEKGDLSSESTVSRIRTEHFPLTLESARPSHTSQYLCASQPGQGQAFFGQGTRLTVV.

The chain uses TRBV10-3 and TRBJ2-1, with 11 bases matching TRBD2. The CDR3 is made up of 16 amino acids. Germline assignment: CDR1 ENHRY and CDR2 SYGVKD. Trimming removed 6 bases from V and 7 bases from J; junction bases left unmatched: 11. In DNA, the CDR3 is TGTGCCATCAGAGGAACTAGCGGGGGCTACAGGAATGAGCAGTTCTTC. This translates into CAIRGTSGGYRNEQFF.

This chain uses TRBV2 with TRBJ1-2, with 7 positions matching TRBD1. With 3 bases clipped from V and 2 bases from J, the junction kept 3 bases outside the gene matches. The CDR3 sequence is 14 residues long. CDR1 and CDR2 (germline): SNHLY, FYNNEI. The CDR3 coding sequence is TGTGCCAGCAGTGAGACAGGGAGGAACTATGGCTACACCTTC. Protein sequence: CASSETGRNYGYTF.

The chain combines TRBV5-1 with TRBJ1-5; TRBD1 matches at 9 bases. The V segment lost 2 bases and the J segment 1 base; nucleotides outside the gene matches: 16. The CDR3 extends over 20 amino acids. Germline CDR1 reads SGHRS; CDR2 reads YFSETQ. The CDR3 spells CASSFLRDRVTQWSNQPQHF. The CDR3 DNA sequence: TGCGCCAGCAGCTTTCTCCGGGACAGGGTAACCCAATGGAGCAATCAGCCCCAGCATTTT.

The gene calls are TRBV6-5 and TRBJ2-7, with 10 positions matching TRBD1. The germline gives CDR1 MNHEY, CDR2 SVGAGI. The ends lost 4 bases at V and 3 bases at J; junction bases unmatched: 9. CDR3 length: 16 residues. CDR3 DNA: TGTGCCAGCAGTTCAGGACAGGGGGAAGATTACTACGAGCAGTACTTC. Its protein is CASSSGQGEDYYEQYF.

The chain carries TRBV30 and TRBJ1-2; 8 bases line up with TRBD1. The CDR3 contains 15 residues. Per germline, CDR1 GTSNPN and CDR2 SVGIG (reference sequence). The trim removed 4 bases at V and 7 bases at J, leaving 14 bases unmatched. The CDR3 sequence: CAWTGGSFYYGGYTF. CDR3 nucleotides: TGTGCCTGGACAGGGGGCTCGTTCTACTATGGTGGCTACACCTTC.

V usage is TRBV7-8 and J usage is TRBJ2-7; 14 bases are a match to TRBD2. From germline, CDR1 is SGHVS and CDR2 FQNEAQ. The CDR3 length is 16 residues. Losses at the gene ends were 4 bases for V and 7 bases for J; bases not matched to a gene: 9. The CDR3 loop reads CASSSTTSGGAGEQYF. CDR3 in DNA: TGTGCCAGCAGCTCTACGACTAGCGGGGGGGCAGGAGAGCAGTACTTC. Based on the CDR3 plus reference TRBV7-8 and TRBJ2-7, the full variable domain is GAGVSQSPRYKVAKRGQDVALRCDPISGHVSLFWYQQALGQGPEFLTYFQNEAQLDKSGLPSDRFFAERPEGSVSTLKIQRTQQEDSAVYLCASSSTTSGGAGEQYFGPGTRLTVT.

The J gene is TRBJ1-3, the V gene TRBV3-1 (or the pseudogene TRBV3-2); D is possibly TRBD1 (5 bases). Germline V lookup: CDR1 LGHDT, CDR2 YNNKEL (reference sequence). V was cut by 4 bases and J by 2 bases, with 21 bases left in between. The CDR3 runs 18 residues. CDR3 sequence (DNA): TGTGCCAGCAGCCCAAAAGGAGGGGCAACTGCGACTGGAAACACCATATATTTT. It translates to CASSPKGGATATGNTIYF.

The genes are TRBV29-1 and TRBJ1-2; weak D call: TRBD1 (6 bases). Germline V gives CDR1 SQVTM, CDR2 ANQGSEA. The V gene lost 6 bases and the J gene lost 7 bases, with 24 bases spanning the gap. This CDR3 is 15 amino acids long. The CDR3 here is CSVPSGGAGSFGYTF. CDR3 bases: TGCAGCGTCCCAAGTGGGGGGGCGGGTAGTTTTGGCTACACCTTC. Variable domain in full (rest from reference TRBV29-1 and TRBJ1-2): SAVISQKPSRDICQRGTSLTIQCQVDSQVTMMFWYRQQPGQSLTLIATANQGSEATYESGFVIDKFPISRPNLTFSTLTVSNMSPEDSSIYLCSVPSGGAGSFGYTFGSGTRLTVV.

This rearrangement joins TRBV7-9 to TRBJ1-5; the D gene is possibly TRBD1 (5 bases). Germline values: CDR1 SEHNR, CDR2 FQNEAQ (reference sequence). The CDR3 is 15 residues long. Trimming stripped 2 bases from V and 2 bases from J, with 10 bases between. CDR3 sequence: CASSLLGGGNQPQHF. CDR3 coding DNA: TGTGCCAGCAGCTTACTGGGGGGAGGCAATCAGCCCCAGCATTTT. The complete variable domain, with remaining parts taken from reference TRBV7-9 and TRBJ1-5, reads DTGVSQNPRHKITKRGQNVTFRCDPISEHNRLYWYRQTLGQGPEFLTYFQNEAQLEKSRLLSDRFSAERPKGSFSTLEIQRTEQGDSAMYLCASSLLGGGNQPQHFGDGTRLSIL.

V usage is TRBV19 and J usage is TRBJ2-6, with TRBD1 matching over 7 bases. Germline CDR1 is LNHDA and CDR2 is SQIVND (reference sequence). V was clipped by 8 bases and J by 4 bases; unmatched bases: 8. CDR3 size: 15 residues. CDR3 region: CASHNRGAGANVLTF. The DNA for the CDR3 is TGTGCCAGTCACAACAGGGGCGCAGGGGCCAACGTCCTGACTTTC.

This clone came up once. This chain uses TRBV10-3 with TRBJ2-3; TRBD2 might be the D (6 bases). V was pared by 6 bases and J by 6 bases, with 10 bases between. CDR1 and CDR2 (germline): ENHRY, SYGVKD. The CDR3 is made up of 12 amino acids. The chain's CDR3 is CAISPRGDTQYF. CDR3 DNA sequence: TGTGCCATCAGCCCCCGGGGGGATACGCAGTATTTT.

The gene calls are TRBV7-2 and TRBJ2-3; D perhaps matches TRBD2 (6 bases). Germline CDR1 is SGHTA and CDR2 is FQGNSA. This CDR3 has 16 residues. The V gene lost 4 bases and the J gene lost 0 bases, with 14 bases spanning the gap. CDR3 region: CASSWRAGASTDTQYF. Written as DNA, the CDR3 is TGTGCCAGCAGCTGGAGGGCAGGAGCTAGCACAGATACGCAGTATTTT.

This clone has only a few counts. This chain links TRBV5-1 with TRBJ2-5; a weak D match, TRBD2 (5 bases). The germline V and J ends were trimmed by 2 bases and 9 bases, with 11 bases remaining between them. This CDR3 comprises 12 residues. CDR1 and CDR2 from the germline V gene are SGHRS and YFSETQ. CDR3 loop: CASSFTTGSQYF. DNA for the CDR3: TGCGCCAGCAGCTTTACAACGGGGTCCCAGTACTTC.

The chain recombines TRBV5-8 with TRBJ1-5; D unclear. Germline CDR1 and CDR2: SGHTS and YDEGEE. The CDR3 consists of 14 residues. V lost 0 bases and J 3 bases, leaving 7 bases between the germline ends. CDR3 DNA: TGTGCCAGCAGCTTGGTTTCCTACAATCAGCCCCAGCATTTT. Translating gives CASSLVSYNQPQHF.

The chain recombines TRBV5-6 with TRBJ2-5, with TRBD1 matching over 8 bases. The V gene end was trimmed by 3 bases and the J gene end by 4 bases; junction bases not matched to a gene: 11. This CDR3 region has 16 residues. Germline V gene sequence: CDR1 SGHDT, CDR2 YYEEEE. The CDR3 reads CASSSRWTGQVETQYF. For the CDR3, the DNA is TGTGCCAGCAGCTCACGCTGGACAGGGCAGGTAGAGACCCAGTACTTC.

Details on this clone: The sample contains more than one DNA sequence encoding this CDR3. The J gene is TRBJ2-7, the V gene TRBV10-1; D remains unclear. The ends were cut back, 2 bases at V and 4 bases at J, with 6 bases in the middle. Per the germline V gene, CDR1 is WNHNN and CDR2 is SYGVQD (reference sequence). The CDR3 has 12 amino acids. The CDR3 sequence is CASSEPGYEQYF. CDR3 sequence (DNA): TGCGCCAGCAGTGAGCCCGGGTACGAGCAGTACTTC.

V and J are TRBV2 and TRBJ2-7, with 9 bases lining up with TRBD1. Trimming cost V 3 bases and J 6 bases; bases outside gene matches: 9. Germline values: CDR1 SNHLY, CDR2 FYNNEI. This CDR3 contains 15 residues. The CDR3 nucleotides read TGTGCCAGCAGTGACCGGGGGACAGGGACCTCCGAGCAGTACTTC. It translates to CASSDRGTGTSEQYF.

This clone was seen just once. The rearrangement joins TRBV5-4 to TRBJ1-3; D remains unclear. Germline assignment: CDR1 SGHNT and CDR2 YYREEE (reference sequence). The ends were cut back, 4 bases at V and 3 bases at J, with 11 bases in the middle. The length of the CDR3 is 14 residues. The CDR3 loop reads CASSPGGLGNTIYF. The DNA of the CDR3 is TGTGCCAGCAGCCCCGGTGGACTTGGAAACACCATATATTTT.

The table lists this clone with a count of one. This chain joins TRBV5-1 and TRBJ1-3; D not certain. CDR3 length equals 15 residues. Germline V CDR1 and CDR2: SGHRS, YFSETQ. V was cut by 0 bases and J by 0 bases, with 7 bases left in between. CDR3 sequence reads: CASSLGSNSGNTIYF. The CDR3 DNA sequence: TGCGCCAGCAGCTTGGGTTCTAACTCTGGAAACACCATATATTTT.

The rearrangement joins TRBV27 to TRBJ1-2; TRBD1 is a possible D gene (6 bases). The CDR3 spans 16 residues. Germline-derived CDR1 and CDR2 are MNHEY and SMNVEV (reference sequence). The V and J ends lost 1 base and 8 bases respectively, with 20 bases between them. CDR3 nucleotide sequence: TGTGCCAGCAGTTTATTCCCCCCTGAAGGGGGAAGGGGCTACACCTTC. This sequence encodes CASSLFPPEGGRGYTF.

V gene TRBV23-1 combines with J gene TRBJ1-1; no reliable D call. TRBV23-1 is noted as an ORF with a role that remains uncertain. The CDR3 has 12 residues. With 6 bases removed from V and 5 bases from J, the gap between germline ends came to 10 bases. CDR3 protein: CASRPRRTEAFF. For the CDR3, the DNA is TGCGCCAGCAGACCTAGGAGGACTGAAGCTTTCTTT.

The rearrangement joins TRBV11-2 to TRBJ1-2; D is perhaps TRBD1 (6 bases). The CDR3 is made up of 12 amino acids. V was trimmed by 3 bases and J by 7 bases, leaving 9 bases between them. The V gene's germline CDR1 is SGHAT and CDR2 FQNNGV. For the CDR3, the DNA is TGTGCCAGCAGCTTCACAGGGACTGGCTACACCTTC. Translated, it gives CASSFTGTGYTF.

The chain employs TRBV19 and TRBJ1-2; 11 positions agree with TRBD1. V dropped 3 bases and J dropped 4; count of bases not matched to a gene: 7. CDR1 and CDR2 from the germline V gene are LNHDA and SQIVND (reference sequence). This CDR3 is 16 amino acids long. DNA of the CDR3: TGTGCCAGTAGTATGTTACCGGGACAGGGGGGCTATGGCTACACCTTC. Residues: CASSMLPGQGGYGYTF.